This T cell receptor beta chain originates from a study of cytomegalovirus exposure and HLA in healthy donors. Primers for the PCR totalled 60 Vbeta and 13 Jbeta. Assay used: immunoSEQ multiplex PCR; TCRdb lists only in-frame clones, some missing. The sample has 95,000 to 110,000 clones, around 67% seen once. Findings and limits, study-wide: Sequencing likely produced, as an artifact, a cluster of highly shared sequence variants.

The CDR3 loop spans 15 amino acids. CDR1 MNHEY and CDR2 SMNVEV come from the germline V gene (reference sequence). Trimming cost V 7 bases and J 3 bases; bases outside gene matches: 6. As regards this clone: As yet, its antigen is unknown.

The sample taken for sequencing was PBMCs. The clonotype was recovered from a woman aged 50 to 60 in good health and CMV-seronegative. This rearrangement joins TRBV27 to TRBJ2-7, with TRBD2 matching 13 bases. The CDR3 sequence is CASKGLAGEGYEQYF. Written as DNA, the CDR3 is TGTGCCAGCAAAGGACTAGCGGGAGAGGGCTACGAGCAGTACTTC.